This TCR beta chain was captured in a study of cytomegalovirus exposure and HLA in healthy donors. Vbeta (60) and Jbeta (13) primers were used in the PCR. Data came from immunoSEQ multiplex PCR; TCRdb stores just in-frame clones and leaves some out. The table has 150,000 or so clones, roughly 72% seen once. General study results and limits: Looking again later, the authors saw that most CMV-associated TCR beta chains seemed HLA-restricted.

Of note for this clone: Its antigen is as yet unknown.

This clonotype was obtained from a man aged 35-49 years in good health and CMV-seronegative. The sequenced material came from PBMCs.

In DNA, the CDR3 is TGTGCCAGCATCCTAGCGGGAGCATTCCAAGAGACCCAGTACTTC. Protein product: CASILAGAFQETQYF. V is TRBV2 and J is TRBJ2-5; 10 positions match TRBD2. The V gene's germline CDR1 is SNHLY and CDR2 FYNNEI. This CDR3 region has 15 residues. V was pared by 7 bases and J by 1 base, with 6 bases of the junction left unmatched.